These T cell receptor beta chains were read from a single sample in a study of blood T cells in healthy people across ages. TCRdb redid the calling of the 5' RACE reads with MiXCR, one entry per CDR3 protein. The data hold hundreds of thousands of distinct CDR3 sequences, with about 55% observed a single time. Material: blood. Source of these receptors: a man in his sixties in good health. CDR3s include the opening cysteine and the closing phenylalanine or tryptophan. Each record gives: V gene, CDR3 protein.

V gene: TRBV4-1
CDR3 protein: CASSQERGVETQYF

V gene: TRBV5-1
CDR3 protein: CASSWTGGSYEQYF

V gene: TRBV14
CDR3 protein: CASSPGQGAYVQYF

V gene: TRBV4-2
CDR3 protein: CASSPMTRGSTDTQYF

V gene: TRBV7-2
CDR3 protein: CASNTGSGSYEQYF

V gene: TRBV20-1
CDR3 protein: CSARDGGGSQYF

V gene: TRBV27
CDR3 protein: CASRIRGGTYEQYF

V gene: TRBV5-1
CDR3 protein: CASSGATNYGYTF

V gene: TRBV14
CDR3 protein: CTSSQVLDWGEQYF

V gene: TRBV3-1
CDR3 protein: CASSQDWSGPYEQYF

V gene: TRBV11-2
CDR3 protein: CASSFGRHYGYTF

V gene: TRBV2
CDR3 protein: CASSDSGRVFNEQFF

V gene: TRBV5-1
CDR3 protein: CASSCGRAGADTQYF

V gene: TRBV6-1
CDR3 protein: CASSLRGSANYGYTF

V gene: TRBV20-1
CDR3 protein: CSAQRTGLYEQYF

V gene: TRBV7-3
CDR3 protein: CASSGSTDYGYTF

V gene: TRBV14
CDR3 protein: CASSQPTGAPETQYF

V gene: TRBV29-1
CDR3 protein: CSVGAVSSYEQYF

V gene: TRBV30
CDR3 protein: CAWGSGRRNEQFF

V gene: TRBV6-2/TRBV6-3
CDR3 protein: CASSYPHYEQYF

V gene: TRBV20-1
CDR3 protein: CSARSPLGLAEETQYF

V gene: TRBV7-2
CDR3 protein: CASSVRLAGVESEQFF

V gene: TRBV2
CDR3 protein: CASSGIEHNEQFF

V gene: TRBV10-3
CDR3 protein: CAIRDLFGTNIQYF

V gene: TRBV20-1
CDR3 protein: CSASGTSGPQAETQYF

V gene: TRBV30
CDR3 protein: CAWRPHGDTGELFF

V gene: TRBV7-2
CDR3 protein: CACSLGAVTDTQYF

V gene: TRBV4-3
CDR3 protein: CASSGRAYNEQFF

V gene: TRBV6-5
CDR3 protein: CASWDRGMRGYTF

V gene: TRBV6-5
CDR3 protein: CASRPATRQGAETQYF

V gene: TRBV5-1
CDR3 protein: CASSLISGSETQYF

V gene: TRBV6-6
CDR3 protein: CASSYAGVSYNEQFF

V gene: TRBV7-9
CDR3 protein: CASTARWGQETQYF